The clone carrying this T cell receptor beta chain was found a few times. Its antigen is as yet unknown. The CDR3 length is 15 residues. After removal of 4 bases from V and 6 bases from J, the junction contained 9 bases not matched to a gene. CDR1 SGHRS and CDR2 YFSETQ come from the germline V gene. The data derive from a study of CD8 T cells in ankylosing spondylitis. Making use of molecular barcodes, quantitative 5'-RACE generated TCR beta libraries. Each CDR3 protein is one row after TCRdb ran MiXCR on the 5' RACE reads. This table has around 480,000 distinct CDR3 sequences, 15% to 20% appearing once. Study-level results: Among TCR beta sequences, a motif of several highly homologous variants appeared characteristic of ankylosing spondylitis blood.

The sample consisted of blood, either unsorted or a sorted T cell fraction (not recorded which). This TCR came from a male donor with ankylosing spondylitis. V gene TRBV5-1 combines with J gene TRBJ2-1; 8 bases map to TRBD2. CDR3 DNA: TGCGCCAGCAGCCCCGGAGCTAGCGGGTTCAATGAGCAGTTCTTC. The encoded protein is CASSPGASGFNEQFF.